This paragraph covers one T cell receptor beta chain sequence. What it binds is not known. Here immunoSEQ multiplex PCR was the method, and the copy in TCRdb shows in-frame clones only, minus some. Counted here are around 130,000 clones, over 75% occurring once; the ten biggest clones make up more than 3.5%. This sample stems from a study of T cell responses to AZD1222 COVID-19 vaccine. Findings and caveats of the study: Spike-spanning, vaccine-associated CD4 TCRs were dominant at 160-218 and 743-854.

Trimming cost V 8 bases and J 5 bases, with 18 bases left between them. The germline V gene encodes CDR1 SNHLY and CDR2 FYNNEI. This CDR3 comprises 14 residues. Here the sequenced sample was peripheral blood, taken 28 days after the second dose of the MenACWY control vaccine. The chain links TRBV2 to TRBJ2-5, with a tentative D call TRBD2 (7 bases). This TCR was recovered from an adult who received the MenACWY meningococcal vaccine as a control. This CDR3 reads CASYWGGDSETQYF. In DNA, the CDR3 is TGTGCCAGCTACTGGGGGGGCGACTCGGAGACCCAGTACTTC.